This T cell receptor beta chain was identified in a study of CD8 T cells in ankylosing spondylitis. Regarding the study as a whole: Apparently characteristic of ankylosing spondylitis blood was a TCR beta motif (roughly eight highly homologous variants).

V lost 3 bases to trimming and J lost 4 bases; unmatched junction nucleotides: 4. This CDR3 spans 13 amino acids. CDR1 and CDR2 from the germline V gene are SGHDT and YYEEEE. This clonotype was observed a handful of times. Its antigen is undetermined. Each CDR3 protein is one row after TCRdb ran MiXCR on the 5' RACE reads. The sample yields 350,000 to 550,000 distinct CDR3 sequences, roughly 25% seen once. Sequencing was done on a sample of blood, either unsorted or a sorted T cell fraction (not recorded which). V usage is TRBV5-6 and J usage is TRBJ2-7; 7 positions match TRBD1. The clonotype originates from a male donor with ankylosing spondylitis. The CDR3 reads CASSSLQGYEQYF. CDR3 coding DNA: TGTGCCAGCAGCTCGCTACAGGGGTACGAGCAGTACTTC.